The entry below gives a single T cell receptor (beta chain) sequence along with its context. The entry originates in a study of blood T cell repertoires in COVID-19. At the level of the study: Material from acute and convalescent COVID-19 was sourced from the United States, Italy and Spain. Sample material is recorded as cDNA or gDNA derived from T cells, B-cell-depleted T cells, or PBMCs.

CDR1 and CDR2 (germline): KGHDR, SFDVKD. V was clipped by 6 bases and J by 5 bases; unmatched bases: 2. The CDR3 contains 13 residues. Per the study methods: The assay estimated nucleated cells by amplifying reference gene primers. Clones were read by immunoSEQ multiplex PCR, and TCRdb kept only the in-frame ones, dropping some. That table supplies the V and J calls and clone size; D and trimming were determined from the DNA. The sample holds 270,000 or so clones, approximately 80% seen once. This TCR was sampled from a human donor in a cohort sampled during active COVID-19. The specimen was peripheral blood. The genes are TRBV24-1 and TRBJ1-2; the match to TRBD1 covers 10 bases. The CDR3 DNA is TGTGCCACCAGTAGGGGACAGGGGTATGGCTACACCTTC. Translating it yields CATSRGQGYGYTF.